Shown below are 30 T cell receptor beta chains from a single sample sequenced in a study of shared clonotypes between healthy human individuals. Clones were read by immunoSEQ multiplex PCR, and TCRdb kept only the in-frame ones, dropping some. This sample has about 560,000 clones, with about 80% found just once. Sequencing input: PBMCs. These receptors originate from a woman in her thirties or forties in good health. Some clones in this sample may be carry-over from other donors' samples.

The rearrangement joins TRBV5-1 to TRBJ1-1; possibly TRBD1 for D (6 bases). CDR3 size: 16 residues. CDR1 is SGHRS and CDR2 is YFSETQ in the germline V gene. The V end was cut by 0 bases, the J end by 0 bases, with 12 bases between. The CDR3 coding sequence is TGCGCCAGCAGCTTGGGAGGGGGGACCATGAACACTGAAGCTTTCTTT. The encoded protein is CASSLGGGTMNTEAFF.

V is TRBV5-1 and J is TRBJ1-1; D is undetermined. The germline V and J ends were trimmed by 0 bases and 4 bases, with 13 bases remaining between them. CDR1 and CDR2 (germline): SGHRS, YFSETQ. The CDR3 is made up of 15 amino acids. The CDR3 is CASSLVTPDTTEAFF. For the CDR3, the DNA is TGCGCCAGCAGCTTGGTCACCCCGGATACCACTGAAGCTTTCTTT. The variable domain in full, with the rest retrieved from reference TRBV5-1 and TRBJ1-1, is KAGVTQTPRYLIKTRGQQVTLSCSPISGHRSVSWYQQTPGQGLQFLFEYFSETQRNKGNFPGRFSGRQFSNSRSEMNVSTLELGDSALYLCASSLVTPDTTEAFFGQGTRLTVV.

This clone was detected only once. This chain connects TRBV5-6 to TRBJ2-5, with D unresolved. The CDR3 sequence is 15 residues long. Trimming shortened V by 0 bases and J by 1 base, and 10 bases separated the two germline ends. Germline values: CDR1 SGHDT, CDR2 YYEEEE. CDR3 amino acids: CASSLAFGTQETQYF. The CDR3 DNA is TGTGCCAGCAGCTTGGCCTTCGGCACCCAAGAGACCCAGTACTTC.

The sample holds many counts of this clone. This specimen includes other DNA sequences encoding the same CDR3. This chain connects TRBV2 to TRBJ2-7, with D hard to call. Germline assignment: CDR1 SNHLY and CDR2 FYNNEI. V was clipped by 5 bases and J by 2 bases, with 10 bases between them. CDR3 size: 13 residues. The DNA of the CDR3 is TGTGCCAGCAGTTCACCCGTCCCCTACGAGCAGTACTTC. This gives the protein CASSSPVPYEQYF.

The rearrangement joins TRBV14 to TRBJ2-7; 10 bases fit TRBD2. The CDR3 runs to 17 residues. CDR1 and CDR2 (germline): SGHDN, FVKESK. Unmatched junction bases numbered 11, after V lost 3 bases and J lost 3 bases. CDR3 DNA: TGTGCCAGCAGCCACGTCCGGACTAGCGGACGCTACTACGAGCAGTACTTC. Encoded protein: CASSHVRTSGRYYEQYF. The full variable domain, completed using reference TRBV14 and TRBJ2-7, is EAGVTQFPSHSVIEKGQTVTLRCDPISGHDNLYWYRRVMGKEIKFLLHFVKESKQDESGMPNNRFLAERTGGTYSTLKVQPAELEDSGVYFCASSHVRTSGRYYEQYFGPGTRLTVT.

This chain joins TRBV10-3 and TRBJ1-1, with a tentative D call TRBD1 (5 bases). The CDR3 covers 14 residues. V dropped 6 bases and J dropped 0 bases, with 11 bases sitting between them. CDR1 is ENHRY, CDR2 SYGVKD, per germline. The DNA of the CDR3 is TGTGCCATCAGCAGGGCGGCCATGAACACTGAAGCTTTCTTT. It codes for CAISRAAMNTEAFF.

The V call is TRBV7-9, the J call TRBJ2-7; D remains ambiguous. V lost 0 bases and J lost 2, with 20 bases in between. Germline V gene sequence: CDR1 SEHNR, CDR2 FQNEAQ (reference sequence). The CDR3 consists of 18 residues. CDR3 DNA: TGTGCCAGCAGCTTAGCCCCCAGTTTTAGTGCATATACCTACGAGCAGTACTTC. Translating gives CASSLAPSFSAYTYEQYF.

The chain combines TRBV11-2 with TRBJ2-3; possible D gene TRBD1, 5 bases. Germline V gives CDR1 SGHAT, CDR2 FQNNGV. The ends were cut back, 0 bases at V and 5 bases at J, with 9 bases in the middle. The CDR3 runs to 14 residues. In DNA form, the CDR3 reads TGTGCCAGCAGCTTAGAAGGGGCGCAAGATACGCAGTATTTT. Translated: CASSLEGAQDTQYF.

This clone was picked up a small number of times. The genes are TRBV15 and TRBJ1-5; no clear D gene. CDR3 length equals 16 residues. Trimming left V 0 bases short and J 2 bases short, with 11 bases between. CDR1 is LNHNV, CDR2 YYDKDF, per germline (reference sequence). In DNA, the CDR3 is TGTGCCACCAGCAGAGACAAGTCTGGTGGCAATCAGCCCCAGCATTTT. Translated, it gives CATSRDKSGGNQPQHF.

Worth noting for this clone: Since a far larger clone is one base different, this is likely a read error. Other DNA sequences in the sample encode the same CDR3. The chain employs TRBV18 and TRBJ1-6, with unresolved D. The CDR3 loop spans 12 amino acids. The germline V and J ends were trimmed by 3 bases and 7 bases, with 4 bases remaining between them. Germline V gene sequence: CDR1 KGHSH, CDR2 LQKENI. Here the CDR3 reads CASSPGNSPLHF. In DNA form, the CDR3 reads TGTGCCAGCTCACCGGGGAATTCACCCCTCCACTTT. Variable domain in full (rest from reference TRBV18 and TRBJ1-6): NAGVMQNPRHLVRRRGQEARLRCSPMKGHSHVYWYRQLPEEGLKFMVYLQKENIIDESGMPKERFSAEFPKEGPSILRIQQVVRGDSAAYFCASSPGNSPLHFGNGTRLTVT.

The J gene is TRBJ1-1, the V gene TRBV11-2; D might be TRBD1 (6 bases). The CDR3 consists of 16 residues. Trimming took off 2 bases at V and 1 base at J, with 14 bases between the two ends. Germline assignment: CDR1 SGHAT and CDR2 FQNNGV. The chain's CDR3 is CASSLQGGGWNTEAFF. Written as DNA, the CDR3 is TGTGCCAGCAGCTTACAGGGAGGGGGATGGAACACTGAAGCTTTCTTT.

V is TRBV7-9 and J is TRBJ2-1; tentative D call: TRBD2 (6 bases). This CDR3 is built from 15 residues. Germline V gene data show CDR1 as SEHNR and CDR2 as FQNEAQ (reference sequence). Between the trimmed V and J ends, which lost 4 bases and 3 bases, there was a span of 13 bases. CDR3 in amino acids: CASSSRLGVYNEQFF. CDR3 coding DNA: TGTGCCAGCAGCTCCAGACTAGGAGTCTACAATGAGCAGTTCTTC.

The CDR3 spells CASSLMVGVNEQYF. CDR3 in DNA: TGCGCCAGCAGCTTGATGGTAGGGGTGAACGAGCAGTACTTC. The rearrangement uses TRBV5-1 and TRBJ2-7, with D tentatively TRBD1 (5 bases). The CDR3 is 14 amino acids. With 1 base removed from V and 5 bases from J, the gap between germline ends came to 13 bases. The germline V gene encodes CDR1 SGHRS and CDR2 YFSETQ.

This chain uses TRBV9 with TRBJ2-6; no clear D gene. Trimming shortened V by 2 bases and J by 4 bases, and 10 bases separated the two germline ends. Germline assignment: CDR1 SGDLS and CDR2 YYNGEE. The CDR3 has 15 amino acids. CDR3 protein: CASSVPGPGANVLTF. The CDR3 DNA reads TGTGCCAGCAGCGTGCCAGGCCCGGGGGCCAACGTCCTGACTTTC.

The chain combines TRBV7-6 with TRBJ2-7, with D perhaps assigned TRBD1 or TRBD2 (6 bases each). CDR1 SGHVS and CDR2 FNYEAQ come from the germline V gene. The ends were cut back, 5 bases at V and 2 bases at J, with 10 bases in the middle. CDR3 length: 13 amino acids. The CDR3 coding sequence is TGTGCCAGCAGCATCCGGGGGCCCTACGAGCAGTACTTC. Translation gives CASSIRGPYEQYF.

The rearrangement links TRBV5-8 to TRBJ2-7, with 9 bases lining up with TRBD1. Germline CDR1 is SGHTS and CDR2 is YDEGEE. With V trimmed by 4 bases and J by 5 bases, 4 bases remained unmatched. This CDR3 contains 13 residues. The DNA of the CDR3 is TGTGCCAGCAGCATAACAGGGGGCCACGAGCAGTACTTC. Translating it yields CASSITGGHEQYF. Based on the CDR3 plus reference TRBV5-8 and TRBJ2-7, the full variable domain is EAGVTQSPTHLIKTRGQQATLRCSPISGHTSVYWYQQALGLGLQFLLWYDEGEERNRGNFPPRFSGRQFPNYSSELNVNALELEDSALYLCASSITGGHEQYFGPGTRLTVT.

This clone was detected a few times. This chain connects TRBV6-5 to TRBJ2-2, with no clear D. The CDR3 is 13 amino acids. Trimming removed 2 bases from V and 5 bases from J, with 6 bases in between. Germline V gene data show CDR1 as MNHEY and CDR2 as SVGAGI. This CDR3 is CASSYKGTGELFF. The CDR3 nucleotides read TGTGCCAGCAGTTACAAAGGGACCGGGGAGCTGTTTTTT.

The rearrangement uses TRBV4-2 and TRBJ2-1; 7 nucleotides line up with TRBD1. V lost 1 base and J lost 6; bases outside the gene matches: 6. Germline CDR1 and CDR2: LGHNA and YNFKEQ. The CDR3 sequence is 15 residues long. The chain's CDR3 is CASSQARQGTNEQFF. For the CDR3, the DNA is TGTGCCAGCAGCCAAGCGCGACAGGGAACCAATGAGCAGTTCTTC.

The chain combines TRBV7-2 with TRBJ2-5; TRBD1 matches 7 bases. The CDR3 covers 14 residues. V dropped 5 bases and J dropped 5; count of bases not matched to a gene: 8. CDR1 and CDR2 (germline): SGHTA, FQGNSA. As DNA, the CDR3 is TGTGCCAGCAGCGTCAACAGGGGCGGGGAGACCCAGTACTTC. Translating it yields CASSVNRGGETQYF.

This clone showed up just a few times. In DNA form, the CDR3 reads TGCGCCAGCAGCGCATTAGCGGGAGACACCTACAATGAGCAGTTCTTC. Its protein is CASSALAGDTYNEQFF. V gene TRBV4-3 combines with J gene TRBJ2-1, with TRBD2 identical over 9 bases. The V and J ends lost 5 bases and 2 bases, in that order; junction bases with no gene match: 7. The CDR3 loop spans 16 amino acids. The V gene's germline CDR1 is LGHNA and CDR2 YSLEER.

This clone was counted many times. For the CDR3, the DNA is TGTGCCAGCAGCGGACCGGGACTAGCGGGAGGGGATACGCAGTATTTT. Its translation is CASSGPGLAGGDTQYF. This rearrangement joins TRBV7-3 to TRBJ2-3, with TRBD2 matching over 16 bases. Germline-derived CDR1 and CDR2 are SGHTA and FQGTGA. This CDR3 contains 16 residues. V was pared by 5 bases and J by 6 bases, with 5 bases of the junction left unmatched.

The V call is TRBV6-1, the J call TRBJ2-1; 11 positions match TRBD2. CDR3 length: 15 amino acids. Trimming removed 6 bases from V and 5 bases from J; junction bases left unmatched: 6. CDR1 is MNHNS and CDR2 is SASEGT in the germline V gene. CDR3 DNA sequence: TGTGCCAGCAGCCTACTAGCGGGAGTAAACAATGAGCAGTTCTTC. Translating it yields CASSLLAGVNNEQFF.

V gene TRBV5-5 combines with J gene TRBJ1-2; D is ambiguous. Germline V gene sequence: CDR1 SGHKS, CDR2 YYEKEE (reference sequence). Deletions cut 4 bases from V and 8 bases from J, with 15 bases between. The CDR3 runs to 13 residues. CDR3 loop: CASSVGPRGGYTF. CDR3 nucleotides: TGTGCCAGCAGCGTGGGCCCTCGAGGGGGCTACACCTTC.

The DNA for the CDR3 is TGTGCCAGTAGCACGAGCGGGAGGGTGTACAATGAGCAGTTCTTC. It translates to CASSTSGRVYNEQFF. This chain joins TRBV19 and TRBJ2-1; 10 nucleotides line up with TRBD2. There are 15 residues in the CDR3. In germline, CDR1 is LNHDA, CDR2 SQIVND (reference sequence). V lost 6 bases, J lost 4 bases, and 6 bases stayed unmatched. The complete variable domain, with remaining parts taken from reference TRBV19 and TRBJ2-1, reads DGGITQSPKYLFRKEGQNVTLSCEQNLNHDAMYWYRQDPGQGLRLIYYSQIVNDFQKGDIAEGYSVSREKKESFPLTVTSAQKNPTAFYLCASSTSGRVYNEQFFGPGTRLTVL.

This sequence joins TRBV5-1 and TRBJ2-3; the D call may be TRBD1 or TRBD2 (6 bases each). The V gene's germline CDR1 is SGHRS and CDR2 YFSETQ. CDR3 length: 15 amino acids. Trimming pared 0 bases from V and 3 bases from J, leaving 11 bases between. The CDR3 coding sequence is TGCGCCAGCAGCTTGGAGGGGGGCTGGACAGATACGCAGTATTTT. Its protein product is CASSLEGGWTDTQYF.

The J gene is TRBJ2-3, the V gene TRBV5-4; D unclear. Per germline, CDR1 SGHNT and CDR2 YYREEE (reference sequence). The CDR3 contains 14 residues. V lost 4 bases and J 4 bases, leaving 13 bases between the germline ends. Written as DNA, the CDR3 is TGTGCCAGCAGCGCTGAAATCCACGCAGATACGCAGTATTTT. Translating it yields CASSAEIHADTQYF.

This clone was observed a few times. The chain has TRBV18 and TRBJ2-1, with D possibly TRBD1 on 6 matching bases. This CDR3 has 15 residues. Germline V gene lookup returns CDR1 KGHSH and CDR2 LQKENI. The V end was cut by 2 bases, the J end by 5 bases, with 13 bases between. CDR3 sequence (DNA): TGTGCCAGCTCACCATGGGCAGGGGCCAACAATGAGCAGTTCTTC. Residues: CASSPWAGANNEQFF. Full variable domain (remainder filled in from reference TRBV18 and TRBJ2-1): NAGVMQNPRHLVRRRGQEARLRCSPMKGHSHVYWYRQLPEEGLKFMVYLQKENIIDESGMPKERFSAEFPKEGPSILRIQQVVRGDSAAYFCASSPWAGANNEQFFGPGTRLTVL.

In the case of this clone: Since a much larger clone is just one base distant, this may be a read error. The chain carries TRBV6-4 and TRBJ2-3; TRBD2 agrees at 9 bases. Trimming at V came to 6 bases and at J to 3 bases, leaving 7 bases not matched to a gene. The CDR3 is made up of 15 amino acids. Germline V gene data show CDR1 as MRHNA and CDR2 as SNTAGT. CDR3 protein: CASSLSGSGTDTQYF. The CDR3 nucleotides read TGTGCCAGCAGCCTTAGCGGGAGTGGGACAGATACGCAGTATTTT.

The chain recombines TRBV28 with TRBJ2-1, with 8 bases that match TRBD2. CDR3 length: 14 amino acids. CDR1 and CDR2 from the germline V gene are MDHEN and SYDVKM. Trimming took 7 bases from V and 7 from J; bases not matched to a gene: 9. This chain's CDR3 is CASTAGARVNEQFF. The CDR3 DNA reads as TGTGCCAGCACAGCGGGAGCTCGGGTAAATGAGCAGTTCTTC.

DNA of the CDR3: TGTGCCAGCAGCGCCGTTAACAACGCGGCTTTCTTT. It codes for CASSAVNNAAFF. The rearrangement uses TRBV9 and TRBJ1-1; D is uncertain. Germline V gene lookup returns CDR1 SGDLS and CDR2 YYNGEE. The V end was cut by 3 bases, the J end by 11 bases, with 14 bases between. The CDR3 is 12 residues long.